What follows is one TCR beta chain and its context. This record comes from a study of blood T cell repertoires in COVID-19. At the level of the study: Italy, Spain and the United States were the sources of the convalescent and acute COVID-19 samples.

In the study's own analysis: Amplification from reference gene primers served as the basis for estimated nucleated cell counts. Sequenced by immunoSEQ multiplex PCR; TCRdb stores in-frame clones only, minus some. For V, J and clone size, that table is used; D and trimming come from the DNA. This table holds 90,000 to 100,000 clones, roughly 87% found once. V was clipped by 2 bases and J by 3 bases; unmatched bases: 8. Per germline, CDR1 SGHRS and CDR2 YFSETQ. CDR3 length: 17 amino acids. This TCR was sampled from a man in his 70s with acute or convalescent COVID-19. Material: peripheral blood. V and J are TRBV5-1 and TRBJ1-1; TRBD1 matches 12 bases. CDR3 amino acids: CASSLSGTGGRYTEAFF. In DNA form, the CDR3 reads TGCGCCAGCAGCTTATCCGGGACAGGGGGCAGGTACACTGAAGCTTTCTTT.